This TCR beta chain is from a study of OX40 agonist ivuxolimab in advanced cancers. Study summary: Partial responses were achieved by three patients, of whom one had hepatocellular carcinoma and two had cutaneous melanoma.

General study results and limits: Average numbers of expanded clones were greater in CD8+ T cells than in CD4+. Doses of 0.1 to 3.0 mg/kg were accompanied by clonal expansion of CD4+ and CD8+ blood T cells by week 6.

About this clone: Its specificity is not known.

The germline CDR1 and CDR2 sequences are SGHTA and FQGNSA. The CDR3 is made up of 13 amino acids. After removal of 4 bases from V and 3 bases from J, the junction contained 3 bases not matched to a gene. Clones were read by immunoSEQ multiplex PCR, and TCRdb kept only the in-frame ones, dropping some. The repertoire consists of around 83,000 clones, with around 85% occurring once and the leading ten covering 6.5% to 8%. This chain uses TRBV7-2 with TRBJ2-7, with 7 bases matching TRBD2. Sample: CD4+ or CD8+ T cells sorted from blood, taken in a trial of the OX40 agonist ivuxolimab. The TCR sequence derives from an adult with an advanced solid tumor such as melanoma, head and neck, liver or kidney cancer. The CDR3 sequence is CASSSGGFYEQYF. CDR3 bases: TGTGCCAGCAGCTCGGGGGGTTTCTACGAGCAGTACTTC.